The 3 T cell receptor beta chains below all came from one sample that was sequenced in a study of T cell repertoires in cytomegalovirus infection. Their specific antigens are unknown. From the reads, TCRdb called clonotypes with MiXCR, one entry per CDR3 protein. The sample consists of about a million distinct CDR3 sequences, around 31% of them appearing once. Here the sequenced sample was cultured CD8+ T cells from PBMCs, taken from culture after CMV antigen stimulation. The receptors shown here come from a human donor in good health (CMV status not recorded). Some clones in this sample may be carry-over from other donors' samples.

The chain carries TRBV5-1 and TRBJ1-2; the match to TRBD1 covers 7 bases. This CDR3 is built from 14 residues. Germline-derived CDR1 and CDR2 are SGHRS and YFSETQ. V gave up 5 bases and J gave up 4 bases; unmatched junction bases: 8. This CDR3 is CASRKEQGPYGYTF. CDR3 in DNA: TGCGCCAGCAGGAAAGAACAGGGGCCCTATGGCTACACCTTC.

The V gene is TRBV2, the J gene TRBJ2-1, with D possibly matching TRBD1 (5 bases). CDR1 and CDR2 from the germline V gene are SNHLY and FYNNEI. This CDR3 is built from 15 residues. Between the trimmed V and J ends, which lost 1 base and 3 bases, there was a span of 10 bases. The CDR3 protein is CASSEVVGLYNEQFF. CDR3 bases: TGTGCCAGCAGTGAAGTTGTGGGGCTCTACAATGAGCAGTTCTTC.

The table lists this clonotype with a few counts. The chain recombines TRBV6-6 with TRBJ2-2; no reliable D call. V gave up 3 bases and J gave up 7 bases, with 12 bases separating them. The CDR3 covers 14 residues. CDR1 MNHNY and CDR2 SVGAGI come from the germline V gene (reference sequence). CDR3 protein: CASSYGPNLGELFF. The DNA for the CDR3 is TGTGCCAGCAGTTATGGACCCAATCTCGGGGAGCTGTTTTTT.